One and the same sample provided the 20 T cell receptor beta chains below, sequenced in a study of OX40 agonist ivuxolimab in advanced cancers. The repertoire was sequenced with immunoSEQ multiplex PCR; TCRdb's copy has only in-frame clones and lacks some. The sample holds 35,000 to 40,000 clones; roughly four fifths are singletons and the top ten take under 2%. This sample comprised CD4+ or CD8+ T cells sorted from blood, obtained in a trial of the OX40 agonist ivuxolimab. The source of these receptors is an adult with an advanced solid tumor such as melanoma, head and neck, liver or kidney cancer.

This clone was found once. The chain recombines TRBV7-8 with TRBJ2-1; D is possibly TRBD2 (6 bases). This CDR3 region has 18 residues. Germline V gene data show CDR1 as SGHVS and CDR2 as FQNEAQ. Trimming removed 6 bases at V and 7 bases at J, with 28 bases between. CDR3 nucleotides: TGTGCCAGCAGACGTACGAGAGATAGAGGGAGGTGGGGGAATGAGCAGTTCTTC. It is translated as CASRRTRDRGRWGNEQFF.

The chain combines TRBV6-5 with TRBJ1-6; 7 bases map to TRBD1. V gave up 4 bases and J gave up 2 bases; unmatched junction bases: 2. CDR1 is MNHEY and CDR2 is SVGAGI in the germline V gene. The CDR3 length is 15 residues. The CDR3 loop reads CASSSQGTYNSPLHF. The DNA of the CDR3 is TGTGCCAGCAGTTCACAGGGGACCTATAATTCACCCCTCCACTTT.

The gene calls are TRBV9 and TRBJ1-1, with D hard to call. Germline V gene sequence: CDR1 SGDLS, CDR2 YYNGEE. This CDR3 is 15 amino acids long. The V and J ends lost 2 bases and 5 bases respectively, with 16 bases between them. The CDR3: CASSVTGARETEAFF. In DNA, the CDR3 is TGTGCCAGCAGCGTGACGGGAGCGAGGGAAACTGAAGCTTTCTTT.

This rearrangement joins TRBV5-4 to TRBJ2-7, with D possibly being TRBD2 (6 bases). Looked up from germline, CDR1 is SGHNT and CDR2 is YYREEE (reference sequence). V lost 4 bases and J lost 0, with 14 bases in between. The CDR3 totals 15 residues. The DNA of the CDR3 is TGTGCCAGCAGCCTCGGGAGTATCTCCTCCTACGAGCAGTACTTC. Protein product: CASSLGSISSYEQYF.

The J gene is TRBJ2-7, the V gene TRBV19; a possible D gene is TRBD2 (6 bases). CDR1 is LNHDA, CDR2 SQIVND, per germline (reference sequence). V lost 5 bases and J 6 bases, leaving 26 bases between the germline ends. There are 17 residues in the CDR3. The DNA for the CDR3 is TGTGCCAGTAGTTCATCCGGTTGGAGGGCCGTTGAAACCGAGCAGTACTTC. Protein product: CASSSSGWRAVETEQYF.

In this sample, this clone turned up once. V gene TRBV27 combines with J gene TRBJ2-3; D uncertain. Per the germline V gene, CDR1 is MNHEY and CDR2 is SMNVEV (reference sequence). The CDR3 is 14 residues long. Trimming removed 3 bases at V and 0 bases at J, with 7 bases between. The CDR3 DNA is TGTGCCAGCAGTTTCTATGCTAGCACAGATACGCAGTATTTT. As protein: CASSFYASTDTQYF.

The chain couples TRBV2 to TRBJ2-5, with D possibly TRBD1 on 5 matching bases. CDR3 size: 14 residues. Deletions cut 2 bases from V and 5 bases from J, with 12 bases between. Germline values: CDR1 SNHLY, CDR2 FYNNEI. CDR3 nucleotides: TGTGCCAGCAGTGAATGGACAAGGGTGGAGACCCAGTACTTC. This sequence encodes CASSEWTRVETQYF.

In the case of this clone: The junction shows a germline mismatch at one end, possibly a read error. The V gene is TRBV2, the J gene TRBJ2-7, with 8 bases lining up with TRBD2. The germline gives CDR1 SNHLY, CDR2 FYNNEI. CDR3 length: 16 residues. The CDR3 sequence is CASSEGLGTSRVAGHF. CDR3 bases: TGTGCCAGCAGTGAGGGGTTGGGGACTAGTAGGGTCGCGGGCCACTTC.

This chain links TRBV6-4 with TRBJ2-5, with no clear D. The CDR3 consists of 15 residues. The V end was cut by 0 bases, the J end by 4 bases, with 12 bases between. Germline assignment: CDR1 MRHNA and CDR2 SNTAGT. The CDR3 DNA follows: TGTGCCAGCAGTGACTCGAAGGGTACGGGAGAGACCCAGTACTTC. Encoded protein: CASSDSKGTGETQYF.

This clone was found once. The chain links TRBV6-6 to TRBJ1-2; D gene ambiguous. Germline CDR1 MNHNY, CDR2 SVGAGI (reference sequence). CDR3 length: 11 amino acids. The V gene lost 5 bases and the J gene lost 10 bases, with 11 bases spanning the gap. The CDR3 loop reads CASSRNGHYTF. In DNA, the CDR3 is TGTGCCAGCAGTCGGAACGGCCACTACACCTTC.

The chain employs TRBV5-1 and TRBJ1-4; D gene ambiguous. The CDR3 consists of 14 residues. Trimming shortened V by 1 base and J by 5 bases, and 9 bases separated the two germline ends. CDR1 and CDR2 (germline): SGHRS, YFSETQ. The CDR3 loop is CASSLSAGNEKLFF. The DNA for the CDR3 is TGCGCCAGCAGCTTGAGTGCGGGGAATGAAAAACTGTTTTTT. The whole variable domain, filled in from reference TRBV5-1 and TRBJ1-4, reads KAGVTQTPRYLIKTRGQQVTLSCSPISGHRSVSWYQQTPGQGLQFLFEYFSETQRNKGNFPGRFSGRQFSNSRSEMNVSTLELGDSALYLCASSLSAGNEKLFFGSGTQLSVL.

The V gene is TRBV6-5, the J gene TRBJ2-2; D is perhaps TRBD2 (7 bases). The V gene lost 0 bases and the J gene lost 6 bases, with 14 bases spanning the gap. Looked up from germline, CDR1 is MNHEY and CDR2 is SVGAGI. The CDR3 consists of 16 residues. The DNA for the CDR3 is TGTGCCAGCAGTTACTCGAAGGGGGGGTACGCCGGGGAGCTGTTTTTT. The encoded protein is CASSYSKGGYAGELFF.

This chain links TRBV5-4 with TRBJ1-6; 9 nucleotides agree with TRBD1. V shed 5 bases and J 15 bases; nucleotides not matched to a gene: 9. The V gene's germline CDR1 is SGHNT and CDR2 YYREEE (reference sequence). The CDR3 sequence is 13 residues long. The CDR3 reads CASSSDRGRDLHF. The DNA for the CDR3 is TGTGCCAGCAGTTCGGACAGGGGTCGGGACCTCCACTTT.

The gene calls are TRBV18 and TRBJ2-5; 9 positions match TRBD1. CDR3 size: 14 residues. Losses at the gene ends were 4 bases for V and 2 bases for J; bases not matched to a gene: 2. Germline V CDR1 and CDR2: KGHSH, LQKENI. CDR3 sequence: CASSRGQGQETQYF. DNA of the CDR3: TGTGCCAGCTCACGTGGACAGGGGCAAGAGACCCAGTACTTC.

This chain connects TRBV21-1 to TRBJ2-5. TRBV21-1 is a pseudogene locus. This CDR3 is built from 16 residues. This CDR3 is CASSKNKNGCAETQYF. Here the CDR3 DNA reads TGTGCCAGCAGCAAGAATAAGAACGGCTGCGCAGAGACCCAGTACTTC.

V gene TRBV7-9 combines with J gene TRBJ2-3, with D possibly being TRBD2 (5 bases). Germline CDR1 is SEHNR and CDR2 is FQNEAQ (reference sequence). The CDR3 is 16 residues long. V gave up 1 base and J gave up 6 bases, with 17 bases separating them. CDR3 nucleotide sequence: TGTGCCAGCAGCTTAGGCTTGAGCGGAGTCGTGGATACGCAGTATTTT. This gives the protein CASSLGLSGVVDTQYF. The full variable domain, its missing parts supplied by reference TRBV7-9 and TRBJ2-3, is DTGVSQNPRHKITKRGQNVTFRCDPISEHNRLYWYRQTLGQGPEFLTYFQNEAQLEKSRLLSDRFSAERPKGSFSTLEIQRTEQGDSAMYLCASSLGLSGVVDTQYFGPGTRLTVL.

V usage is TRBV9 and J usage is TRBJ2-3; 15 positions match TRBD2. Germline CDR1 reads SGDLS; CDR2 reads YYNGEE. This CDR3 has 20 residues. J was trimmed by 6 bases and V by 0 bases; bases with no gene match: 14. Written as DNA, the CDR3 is TGTGCCAGCAGCGTAGCTACGAGGGGACTAGCGGGAGGCCACCGGGATACGCAGTATTTT. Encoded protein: CASSVATRGLAGGHRDTQYF.

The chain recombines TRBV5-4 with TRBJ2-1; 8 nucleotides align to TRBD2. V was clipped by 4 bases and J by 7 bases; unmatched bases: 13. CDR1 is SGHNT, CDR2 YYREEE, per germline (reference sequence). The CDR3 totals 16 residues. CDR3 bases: TGTGCCAGCAGCAAACCCTCCGCGGGACTAGATAATGAGCAGTTCTTC. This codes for CASSKPSAGLDNEQFF.

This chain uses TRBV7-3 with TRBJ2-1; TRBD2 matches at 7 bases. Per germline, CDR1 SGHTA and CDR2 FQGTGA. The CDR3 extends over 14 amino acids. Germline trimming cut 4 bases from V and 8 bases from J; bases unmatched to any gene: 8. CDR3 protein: CASSSRPRGDEQFF. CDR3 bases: TGTGCCAGCAGCTCCCGGCCCCGGGGGGATGAGCAGTTCTTC. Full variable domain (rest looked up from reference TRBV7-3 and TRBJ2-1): GAGVSQTPSNKVTEKGKYVELRCDPISGHTALYWYRQSLGQGPEFLIYFQGTGAADDSGLPNDRFFAVRPEGSVSTLKIQRTERGDSAVYLCASSSRPRGDEQFFGPGTRLTVL.

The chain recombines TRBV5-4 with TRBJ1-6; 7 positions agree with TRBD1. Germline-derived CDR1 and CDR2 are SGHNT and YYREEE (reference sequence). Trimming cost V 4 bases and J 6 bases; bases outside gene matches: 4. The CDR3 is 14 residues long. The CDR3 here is CASSQGTVNSPLHF. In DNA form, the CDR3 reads TGTGCCAGCAGCCAGGGGACAGTTAATTCACCCCTCCACTTT.